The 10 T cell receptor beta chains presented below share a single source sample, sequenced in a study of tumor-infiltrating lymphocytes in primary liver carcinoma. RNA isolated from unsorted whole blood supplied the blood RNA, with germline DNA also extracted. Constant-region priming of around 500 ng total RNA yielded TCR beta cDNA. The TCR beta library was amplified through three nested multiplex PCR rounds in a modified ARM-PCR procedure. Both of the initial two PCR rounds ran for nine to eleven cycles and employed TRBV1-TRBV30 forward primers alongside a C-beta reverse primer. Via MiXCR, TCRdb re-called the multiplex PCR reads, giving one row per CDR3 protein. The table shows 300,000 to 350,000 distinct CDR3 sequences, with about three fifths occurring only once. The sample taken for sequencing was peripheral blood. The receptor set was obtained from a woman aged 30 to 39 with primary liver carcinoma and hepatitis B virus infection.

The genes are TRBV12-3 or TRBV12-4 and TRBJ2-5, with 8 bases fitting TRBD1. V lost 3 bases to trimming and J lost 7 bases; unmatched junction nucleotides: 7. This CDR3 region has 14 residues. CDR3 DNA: TGTGCCAGCAGTTTCAAGGACAGGGTTATGACCCAGTACTTC. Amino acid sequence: CASSFKDRVMTQYF.

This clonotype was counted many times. CDR3 protein: CASSPLDWEQFF. Here the CDR3 DNA reads TGTGCCAGCAGCCCGTTGGACTGGGAGCAGTTCTTC. The chain couples TRBV11-2 to TRBJ2-1; D is perhaps TRBD2 (5 bases). V gave up 5 bases and J gave up 10 bases, with 12 bases separating them. Per the germline V gene, CDR1 is SGHAT and CDR2 is FQNNGV. The CDR3 has 12 amino acids.

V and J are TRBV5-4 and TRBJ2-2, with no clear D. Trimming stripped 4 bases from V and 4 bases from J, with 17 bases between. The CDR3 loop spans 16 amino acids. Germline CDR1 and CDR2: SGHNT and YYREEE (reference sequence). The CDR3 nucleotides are TGTGCCAGCAGCAACTATGGAAGCGCTATCACCGGGGAGCTGTTTTTT. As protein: CASSNYGSAITGELFF.

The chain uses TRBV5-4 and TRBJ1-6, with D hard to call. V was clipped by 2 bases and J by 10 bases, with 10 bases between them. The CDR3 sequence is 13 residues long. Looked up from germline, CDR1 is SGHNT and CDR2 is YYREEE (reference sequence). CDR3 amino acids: CASSLGIGSPLHF. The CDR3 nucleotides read TGTGCCAGCAGCTTAGGTATAGGCTCACCCCTCCACTTT.

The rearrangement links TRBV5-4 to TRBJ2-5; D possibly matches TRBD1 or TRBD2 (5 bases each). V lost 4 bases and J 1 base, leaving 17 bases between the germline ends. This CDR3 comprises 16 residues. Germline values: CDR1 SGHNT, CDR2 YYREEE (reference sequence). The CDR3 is CASSTGAPKPQETQYF. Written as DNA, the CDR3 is TGTGCCAGCAGCACCGGGGCGCCCAAACCCCAAGAGACCCAGTACTTC. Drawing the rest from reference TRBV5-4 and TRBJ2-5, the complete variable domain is ETGVTQSPTHLIKTRGQQVTLRCSSQSGHNTVSWYQQALGQGPQFIFQYYREEENGRGNFPPRFSGLQFPNYSSELNVNALELDDSALYLCASSTGAPKPQETQYFGPGTRLLVL.

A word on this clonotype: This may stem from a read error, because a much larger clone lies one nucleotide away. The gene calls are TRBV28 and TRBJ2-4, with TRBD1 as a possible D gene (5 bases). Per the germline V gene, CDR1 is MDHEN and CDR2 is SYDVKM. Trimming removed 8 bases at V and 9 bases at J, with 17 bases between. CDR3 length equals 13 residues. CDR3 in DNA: TGTGCCAGCCAGTTGGGCAGGGTGCGCATTCAGTACTTC. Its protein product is CASQLGRVRIQYF.

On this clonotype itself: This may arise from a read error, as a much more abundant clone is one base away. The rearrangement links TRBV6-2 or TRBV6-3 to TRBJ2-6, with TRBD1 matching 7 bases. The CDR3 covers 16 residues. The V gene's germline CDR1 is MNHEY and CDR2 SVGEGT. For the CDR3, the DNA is TGTGTCAGCAGGAGACAGGGTGGGTCGGGGGCCAACGTCCTGACTTTC. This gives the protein CVSRRQGGSGANVLTF.

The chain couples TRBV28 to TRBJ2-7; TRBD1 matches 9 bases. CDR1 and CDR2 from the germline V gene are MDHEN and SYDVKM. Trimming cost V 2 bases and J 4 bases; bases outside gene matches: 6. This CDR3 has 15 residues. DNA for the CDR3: TGTGCCAGCAGTTTAGACAGGGGGTCATTATACGAGCAGTACTTC. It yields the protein CASSLDRGSLYEQYF.

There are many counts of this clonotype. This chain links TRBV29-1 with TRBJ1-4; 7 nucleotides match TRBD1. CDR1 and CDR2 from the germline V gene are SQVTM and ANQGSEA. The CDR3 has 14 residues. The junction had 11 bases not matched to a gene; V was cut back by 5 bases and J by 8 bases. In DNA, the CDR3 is TGCAGCGTTAGGCAACAGGGGCCGGGGGAAAAACTGTTTTTT. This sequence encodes CSVRQQGPGEKLFF.

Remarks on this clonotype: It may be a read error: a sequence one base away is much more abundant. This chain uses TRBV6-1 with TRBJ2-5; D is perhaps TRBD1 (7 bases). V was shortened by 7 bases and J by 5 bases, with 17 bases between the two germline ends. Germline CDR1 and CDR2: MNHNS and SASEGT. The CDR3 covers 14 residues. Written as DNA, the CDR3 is TGTGCCAGCAATGTTAAACAGGGGAGGGAGACCCAGTACTTC. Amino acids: CASNVKQGRETQYF.